The text below deals with one TCR beta chain. The antigen is unknown. This sample is drawn from a study of cytomegalovirus exposure and HLA in healthy donors. Overall study context: A later analysis reported the same platform for the 90 to 150 validation repertoires and the 500 to 700 first-cohort repertoires. Whole-study findings and limits: Most TCR sequences were seen very rarely across donors, but some public TCRs occurred in many. Listed as cytomegalovirus-associated were over 150 TCR beta chains. A subsequent analysis found that TCR clusters from the first cohort also tended to co-occur in the 90 to 150 validation repertoires, with around 94% of cluster scores above 0.

Germline assignment: CDR1 SGHRS and CDR2 YFSETQ. Trimming stripped 4 bases from V and 0 bases from J, with 17 bases between. The CDR3 runs 17 residues. TCRdb's table, derived via immunoSEQ multiplex PCR, lists solely in-frame clones and lacks some. Found here are 150,000 to 200,000 clones, around 86% of them singletons; the top ten hold more than 1.1%. Input material: PBMCs. This TCR was sampled from a woman aged 18-29 years in good health and CMV-seronegative. The chain recombines TRBV5-1 with TRBJ2-1, with D perhaps TRBD2 (6 bases). CDR3 DNA sequence: TGCGCCAGCAGCGCATCCTCTAGCGTACACTCCTACAATGAGCAGTTCTTC. As protein: CASSASSSVHSYNEQFF.